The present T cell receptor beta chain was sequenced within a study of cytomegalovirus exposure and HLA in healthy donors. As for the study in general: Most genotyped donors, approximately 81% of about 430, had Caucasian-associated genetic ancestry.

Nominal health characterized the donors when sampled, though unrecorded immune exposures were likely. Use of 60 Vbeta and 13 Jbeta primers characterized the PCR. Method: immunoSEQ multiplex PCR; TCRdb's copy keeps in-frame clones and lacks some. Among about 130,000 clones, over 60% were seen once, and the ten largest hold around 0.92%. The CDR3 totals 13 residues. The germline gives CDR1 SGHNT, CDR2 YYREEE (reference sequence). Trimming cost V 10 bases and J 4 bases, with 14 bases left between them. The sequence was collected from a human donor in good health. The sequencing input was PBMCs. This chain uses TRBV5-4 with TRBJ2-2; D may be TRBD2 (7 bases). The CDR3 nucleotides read TGTGCCTCTGGGGGGGGCGGCACCGGGGAGCTGTTTTTT. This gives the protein CASGGGGTGELFF.